The clone carrying this T cell receptor beta chain was counted only a few times. Its specificity is not known. This sample is drawn from a study of blood T cells in healthy people across ages. Study-wide results and limits: TCR beta diversity, measured per million T cells, fell in a roughly linear way with age.

Combining a sample-barcoded 5' primer with a J-beta primer mix, a second PCR ran for about 7 to 12 cycles. Each cDNA molecule was tagged by a template-switch adaptor that had 12 random nucleotides. TCRdb reprocessed the 5' RACE reads with MiXCR, giving one entry per CDR3 protein. The table has approximately 810,000 distinct CDR3 sequences, around 26% seen once. This CDR3 has 16 amino acids. Trimming took 4 bases from V and 2 from J, leaving 16 bases between them. The V gene's germline CDR1 is SGHKS and CDR2 YYEKEE (reference sequence). Isolation yielded PBMCs, at least 7 million per sample, in every case. Extraction of total RNA produced a minimum of 5.5 micrograms from each sample.

Sequencing input: blood. The TCR comes from a woman over 75 in good health. The chain recombines TRBV5-5 with TRBJ1-3; no clear D gene. The CDR3 nucleotides read TGTGCCAGCAGCCTCCAATTGATCGGAGCTGGAAACACCATATATTTT. Encoded protein: CASSLQLIGAGNTIYF.